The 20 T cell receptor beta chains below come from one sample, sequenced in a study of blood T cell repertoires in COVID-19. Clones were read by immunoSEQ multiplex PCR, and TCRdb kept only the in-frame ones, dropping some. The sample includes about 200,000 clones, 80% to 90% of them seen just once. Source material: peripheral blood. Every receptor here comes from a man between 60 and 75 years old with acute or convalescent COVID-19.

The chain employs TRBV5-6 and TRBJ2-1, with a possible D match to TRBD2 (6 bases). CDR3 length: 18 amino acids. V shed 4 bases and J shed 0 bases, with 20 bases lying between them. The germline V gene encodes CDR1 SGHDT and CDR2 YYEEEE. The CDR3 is CASSTGAAGRSSYNEQFF. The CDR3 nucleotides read TGTGCCAGCAGCACCGGGGCGGCGGGGCGGAGCTCCTACAATGAGCAGTTCTTC.

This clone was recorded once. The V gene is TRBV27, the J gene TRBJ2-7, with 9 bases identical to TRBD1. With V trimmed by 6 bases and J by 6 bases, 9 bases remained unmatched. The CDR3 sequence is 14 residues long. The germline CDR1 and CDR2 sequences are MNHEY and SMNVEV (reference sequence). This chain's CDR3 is CASSHLRQGGEQYF. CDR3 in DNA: TGTGCCAGCAGCCACCTCCGACAGGGGGGCGAGCAGTACTTC.

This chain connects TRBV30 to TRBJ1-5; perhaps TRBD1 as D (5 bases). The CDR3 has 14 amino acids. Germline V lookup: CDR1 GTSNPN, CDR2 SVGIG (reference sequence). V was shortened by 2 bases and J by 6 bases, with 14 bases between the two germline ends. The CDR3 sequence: CAWSLVGLGQPQHF. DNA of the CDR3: TGTGCCTGGAGTCTAGTGGGGCTGGGTCAGCCCCAGCATTTT.

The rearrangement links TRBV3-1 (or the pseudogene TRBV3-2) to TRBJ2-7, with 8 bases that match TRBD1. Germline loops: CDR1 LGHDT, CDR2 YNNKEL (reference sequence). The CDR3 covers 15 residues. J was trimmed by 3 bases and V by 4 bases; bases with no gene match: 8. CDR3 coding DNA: TGTGCCAGCAGCCCCCCGAGGACAGGGTTCTACGAGCAGTACTTC. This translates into CASSPPRTGFYEQYF.

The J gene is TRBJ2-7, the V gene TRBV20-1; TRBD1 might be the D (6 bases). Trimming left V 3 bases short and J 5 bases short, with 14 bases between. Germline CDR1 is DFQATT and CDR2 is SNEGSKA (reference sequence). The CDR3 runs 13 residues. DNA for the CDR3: TGCAGTGCTAGTCCCCCAGGGGAACACGAGCAGTACTTC. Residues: CSASPPGEHEQYF.

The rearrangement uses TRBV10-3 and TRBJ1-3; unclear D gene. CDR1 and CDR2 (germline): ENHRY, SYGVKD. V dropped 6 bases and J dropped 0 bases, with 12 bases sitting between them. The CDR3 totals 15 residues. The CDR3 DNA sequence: TGTGCCATCAGGAACCAGGATTACTCTGGAAACACCATATATTTT. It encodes CAIRNQDYSGNTIYF.

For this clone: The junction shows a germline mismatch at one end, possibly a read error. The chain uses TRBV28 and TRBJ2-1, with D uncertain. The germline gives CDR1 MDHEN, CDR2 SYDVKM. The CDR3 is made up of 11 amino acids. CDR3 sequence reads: CASRKYSEQFF. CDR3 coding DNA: TGTGCCAGCAGGAAGTACAGTGAGCAGTTCTTC.

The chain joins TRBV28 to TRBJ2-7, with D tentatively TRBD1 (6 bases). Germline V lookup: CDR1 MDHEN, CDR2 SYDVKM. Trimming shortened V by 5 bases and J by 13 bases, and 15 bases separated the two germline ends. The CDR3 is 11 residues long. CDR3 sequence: CASSEDTGPYF. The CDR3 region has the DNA TGTGCCAGCAGTGAGGACACAGGGCCCTACTTC.

CDR3 bases: TGTGCCAGCAGTTTTACGACCGGGACAGGGTCAAAGACCCAGTACTTC. Its protein product is CASSFTTGTGSKTQYF. The genes are TRBV27 and TRBJ2-5, with 9 bases identical to TRBD1. Germline V gene data show CDR1 as MNHEY and CDR2 as SMNVEV (reference sequence). V lost 3 bases to trimming and J lost 6 bases; unmatched junction nucleotides: 11. The CDR3 length is 16 residues.

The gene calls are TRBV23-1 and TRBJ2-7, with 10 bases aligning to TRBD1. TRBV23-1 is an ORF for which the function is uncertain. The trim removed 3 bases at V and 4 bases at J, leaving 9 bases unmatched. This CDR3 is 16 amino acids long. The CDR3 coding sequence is TGCGCCAGCAGTCATACACCTGGACAGGGGGATTACGAGCAGTACTTC. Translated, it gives CASSHTPGQGDYEQYF.

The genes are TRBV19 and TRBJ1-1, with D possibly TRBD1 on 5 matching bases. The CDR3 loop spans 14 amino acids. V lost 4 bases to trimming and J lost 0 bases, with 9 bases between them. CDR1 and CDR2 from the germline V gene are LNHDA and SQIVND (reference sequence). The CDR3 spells CASSTGTMNTEAFF. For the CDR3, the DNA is TGTGCCAGTAGTACCGGGACTATGAACACTGAAGCTTTCTTT. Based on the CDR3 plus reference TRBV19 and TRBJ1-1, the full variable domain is DGGITQSPKYLFRKEGQNVTLSCEQNLNHDAMYWYRQDPGQGLRLIYYSQIVNDFQKGDIAEGYSVSREKKESFPLTVTSAQKNPTAFYLCASSTGTMNTEAFFGQGTRLTVV.

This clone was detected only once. CDR3 region: CASSLWTSGYNEQFF. Here the CDR3 DNA reads TGCGCCAGCAGCTTATGGACTAGCGGATACAATGAGCAGTTCTTC. The chain couples TRBV5-1 to TRBJ2-1; 10 positions match TRBD2. J was trimmed by 4 bases and V by 2 bases; bases with no gene match: 3. CDR3 size: 15 residues. Germline assignment: CDR1 SGHRS and CDR2 YFSETQ.

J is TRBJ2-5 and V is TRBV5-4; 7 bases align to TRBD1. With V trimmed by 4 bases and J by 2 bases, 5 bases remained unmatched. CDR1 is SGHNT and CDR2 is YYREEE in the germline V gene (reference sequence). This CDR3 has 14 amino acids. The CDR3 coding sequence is TGTGCCAGCAGCCTAAGGACAGGTCAAGAGACCCAGTACTTC. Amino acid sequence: CASSLRTGQETQYF.

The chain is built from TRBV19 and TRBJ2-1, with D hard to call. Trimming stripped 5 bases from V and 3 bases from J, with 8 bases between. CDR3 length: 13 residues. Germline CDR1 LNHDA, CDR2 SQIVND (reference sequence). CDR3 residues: CASSLRLYNEQFF. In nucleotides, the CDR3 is TGTGCCAGTAGTTTACGACTCTACAATGAGCAGTTCTTC.

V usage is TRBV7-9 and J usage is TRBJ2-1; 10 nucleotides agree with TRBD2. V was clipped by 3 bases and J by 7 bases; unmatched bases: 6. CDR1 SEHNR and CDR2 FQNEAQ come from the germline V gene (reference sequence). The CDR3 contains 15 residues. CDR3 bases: TGTGCCAGCAGCTTGACTAGCGGGTCGTCGAATGAGCAGTTCTTC. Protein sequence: CASSLTSGSSNEQFF.

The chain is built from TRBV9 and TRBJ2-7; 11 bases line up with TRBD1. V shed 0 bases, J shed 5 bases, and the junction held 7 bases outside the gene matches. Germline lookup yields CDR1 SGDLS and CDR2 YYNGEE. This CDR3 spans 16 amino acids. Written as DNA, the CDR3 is TGTGCCAGCAGCGTAGGGGGAGGACAGGGGGCCGACGAGCAGTACTTC. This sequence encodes CASSVGGGQGADEQYF. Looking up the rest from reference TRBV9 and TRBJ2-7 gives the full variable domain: DSGVTQTPKHLITATGQRVTLRCSPRSGDLSVYWYQQSLDQGLQFLIQYYNGEERAKGNILERFSAQQFPDLHSELNLSSLELGDSALYFCASSVGGGQGADEQYFGPGTRLTVT.

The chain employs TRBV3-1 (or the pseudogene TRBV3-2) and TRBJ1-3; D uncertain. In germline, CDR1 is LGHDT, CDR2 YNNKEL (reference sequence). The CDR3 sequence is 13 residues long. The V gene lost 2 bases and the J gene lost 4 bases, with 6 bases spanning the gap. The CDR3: CASSQMGGNTIYF. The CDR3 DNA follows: TGTGCCAGCAGCCAAATGGGCGGAAACACCATATATTTT.

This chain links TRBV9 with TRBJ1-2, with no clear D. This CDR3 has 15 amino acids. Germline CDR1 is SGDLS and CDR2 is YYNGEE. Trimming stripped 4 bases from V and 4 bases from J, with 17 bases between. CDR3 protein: CASSSSPGLLYGYTF. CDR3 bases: TGTGCCAGCAGCTCATCCCCTGGCCTTCTCTATGGCTACACCTTC.

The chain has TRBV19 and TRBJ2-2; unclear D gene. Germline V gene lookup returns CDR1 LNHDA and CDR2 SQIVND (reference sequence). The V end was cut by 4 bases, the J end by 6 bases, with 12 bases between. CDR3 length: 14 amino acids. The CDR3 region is CASSTVPMAGELFF. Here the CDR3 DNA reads TGTGCCAGTAGTACGGTCCCCATGGCCGGGGAGCTGTTTTTT.

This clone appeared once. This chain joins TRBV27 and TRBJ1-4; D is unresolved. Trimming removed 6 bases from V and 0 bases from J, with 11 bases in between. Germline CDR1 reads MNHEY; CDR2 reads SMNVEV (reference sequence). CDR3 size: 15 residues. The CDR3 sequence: CASSPGSPTNEKLFF. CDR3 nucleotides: TGTGCCAGCAGCCCGGGATCCCCAACTAATGAAAAACTGTTTTTT.